Listed below are T cell receptor beta chains from one sample, sequenced in a study of blood T cells in healthy people across ages. TCRdb used MiXCR to reprocess the 5' RACE reads, holding one entry per CDR3 protein. The sample lists roughly 680,000 distinct CDR3 sequences; over 40% were seen once. Input material: blood. The receptors were gathered from a woman of 80 years or more in good health. CDR3s include the opening cysteine and the closing phenylalanine or tryptophan. D genes are given only for firm matches. Clone size is given for some rows only: seen once, a few or many times, or a class if the clone is expanded.

TRBV24-1	.	few	TRBJ2-1	TGTGCCACCAGTGTGTCGGAGAAGAATGAGCAGTTCTTC	CATSVSEKNEQFF
TRBV20-1	.	many	TRBJ2-3	TGCAGTGCTAGTTACGGGAGCGGGTACGATACGCAGTATTTT	CSASYGSGYDTQYF
TRBV20-1	TRBD1	few	TRBJ2-1	TGCAGTGCTAGAATCGGACAGGGGGACTACAATGAGCAGTTCTTC	CSARIGQGDYNEQFF
TRBV28	TRBD1	once	TRBJ2-4	TGTGCCAGCTGGACCGGGACAGAAAACATTCAGTACTTC	CASWTGTENIQYF
TRBV28	.	many	TRBJ1-2	TGTGCCAGCAGTTCGGGACGGAACTATGGCTACACCTTC	CASSSGRNYGYTF
TRBV4-2	.	many	TRBJ2-4	TGTGCCAGCAGCCAAGATGGGATGGGGAGCCAGGGCAAAAACATTCAGTACTTC	CASSQDGMGSQGKNIQYF
TRBV5-1	.	.	TRBJ2-7	TGCGCCAGCAGCTGGGGGTATGGGGTTCAGGAATCCTACGAGCAGTACTTC	CASSWGYGVQESYEQYF
TRBV7-2	TRBD2	.	TRBJ2-3	TGTGCCAGCAGCCCCTCCCTAGCGGGGGGTAGAGGGACAGATACGCAGTATTTT	CASSPSLAGGRGTDTQYF
TRBV28	.	many	TRBJ2-7	TGTGCCAGCAGCCGTGGGTCCGGCTCATACGAGCAGTACTTC	CASSRGSGSYEQYF
TRBV2	TRBD2	once	TRBJ2-1	TGTGCCAGCAGTGAAAAAGCTAGCGGGGGGCCCGTCAATGAGCAGTTCTTC	CASSEKASGGPVNEQFF
TRBV12-3/TRBV12-4	TRBD2	few	TRBJ2-1	TGTGCCGCGGGTAGAGGGAGGGCGGGTGAGCAGTTCTTC	CAAGRGRAGEQFF
TRBV9	.	few	TRBJ2-5	TGTGCCAGCAGCGTAGGGGCAGGATCCGAGACCCAGTACTTC	CASSVGAGSETQYF
TRBV20-1	.	.	TRBJ1-5	TGCAGTGCTAGGAGGGGGGGGGATCAGCCCCAGCATTTT	CSARRGGDQPQHF
TRBV20-1	.	.	TRBJ2-7	TGCAGTGCCCCTGTAATCGAGTCTAAAGGCGAGCAGTACTTC	CSAPVIESKGEQYF
TRBV5-1	.	many	TRBJ2-1	TGCGCCAGCAGCCAACAGGGATCACCCTACAATGAGCAGTTCTTC	CASSQQGSPYNEQFF
TRBV5-1	.	.	TRBJ2-7	TGCGCCAGCAGCTTGGGTGAGGAAATCTCCTACGAGCAGTACTTC	CASSLGEEISYEQYF
TRBV9	.	few	TRBJ1-2	TGTGCCAGCAGCGCCGGCGGAGACAGTCCCTGTGGCTACACCTTC	CASSAGGDSPCGYTF
TRBV6-6	TRBD1	many	TRBJ2-4	TGTGCCAGCAGTTTTCTCACAGGGGTTGGTAAAAACATTCAGTACTTC	CASSFLTGVGKNIQYF
TRBV29-1	TRBD2	.	TRBJ2-1	TGCAGCGTCCGAGACGCGGGAGGGTACAATGAGCAGTTCTTC	CSVRDAGGYNEQFF
TRBV24-1	.	.	TRBJ2-3	TGTGCCACCAGTGTTGGCAGGGCCACAGATACGCAGTATTTT	CATSVGRATDTQYF
TRBV7-3	TRBD2	many	TRBJ2-3	TGTGCCAGCAGCTTAACGTCTAATGGGGGGGGACTTCGCACAGATACGCAGTATTTT	CASSLTSNGGGLRTDTQYF
TRBV7-9	.	once	TRBJ2-7	TGTGCCAGCAGCCTGCTTTTGTACGAGCAGTACTTC	CASSLLLYEQYF
TRBV5-1	.	many	TRBJ2-5	TGCGCCAGCAGCCTACAGTTATTACCTCGGGAGACCCAGTACTTC	CASSLQLLPRETQYF
TRBV3-1	TRBD2	.	TRBJ2-1	TGTGCCAGCCATTCAAGGGAGGGGAGACAGAACAATGAGCAGTTCTTC	CASHSREGRQNNEQFF
TRBV12-3/TRBV12-4	TRBD2	.	TRBJ2-3	TGTGCCAGCACCGGGACTAGCGGGAGCACAGATACGCAATATTTT	CASTGTSGSTDTQYF
TRBV20-1	TRBD2	many	TRBJ2-1	TGCAGTGCCTTCATTGGGGGGCTAGCGGGAACAAGTGAGCAGTTCTTC	CSAFIGGLAGTSEQFF
TRBV7-7	.	.	TRBJ2-7	TGTGCTAGCAGCTTCGGGCCAGCAAGTAACTACGAGCAGTACTTC	CASSFGPASNYEQYF
TRBV12-3/TRBV12-4	TRBD1	many	TRBJ1-6	TGTGCCAGCAGCCCCGGGACAGCTAATTCACCCCTCCACTTT	CASSPGTANSPLHF
TRBV6-6	.	.	TRBJ1-3	TGTGCCAGCAGTTTGGAAGGACGGGGTGGAAACACCATATATTTT	CASSLEGRGGNTIYF
TRBV4-1	TRBD2	many	TRBJ2-5	TGCGCCAGCAGCAACCTAGCGGGAACGGTAGGAGAGACCCAGTACTTC	CASSNLAGTVGETQYF
TRBV6-1	.	few	TRBJ1-4	TGTGCCAGCAGGGGGGACTCGGACACTAATGAAAAACTGTTTTTT	CASRGDSDTNEKLFF
TRBV5-1	TRBD1	many	TRBJ2-3	TGCGCCAGCAGCTTGGGACAGGGGTTCCCAGATACGCAGTATTTT	CASSLGQGFPDTQYF
TRBV10-3	TRBD2	.	TRBJ2-1	TGTGCCTGCAAAGGACTAGCGGCCTACAATGAGCAGTTCTTC	CACKGLAAYNEQFF
TRBV20-1	.	.	TRBJ1-2	TGCAGTGCTGCGCAGGGAGATCATGGCTACACCTTC	CSAAQGDHGYTF
TRBV6-5	TRBD1	few	TRBJ1-2	TGTGCCAGCAGACGGACAGGTGATCAGTACCGAGGCTACACCTTC	CASRRTGDQYRGYTF
TRBV10-3	.	.	TRBJ2-3	TGTGCCATCAGTGTTGGGGGGGCCACTAGCACAGAGACGCAGTATTTT	CAISVGGATSTETQYF
TRBV20-1	TRBD1	many	TRBJ2-7	TGCAGTGCTAGACTGGACAGGGGCTTCTACGAGCAGTACTTC	CSARLDRGFYEQYF
TRBV10-3	TRBD1	many	TRBJ1-5	TGTGCCATCAGTGAGGCTGACAGGGGAGGTCAGCCCCAGCATTTT	CAISEADRGGQPQHF
TRBV2	.	.	TRBJ2-1	TGTGCCAGCACCGCCAGGCCCTACAATGAGCAGTTCTTC	CASTARPYNEQFF
TRBV18	TRBD1	.	TRBJ2-5	TGTGCCAGCTCACCTACAGGGGTCTTAGGGGAGCAGTACTTC	CASSPTGVLGEQYF
TRBV7-9	TRBD1	.	TRBJ1-2	TGTGCCAGCAGCTTATACGCGACAGGGATTGATGGCTACACCTTC	CASSLYATGIDGYTF
TRBV6-1	TRBD1	few	TRBJ1-4	TGTGCCAGCAGGGAGGACAGGCTTAATGAAAAACTGTTTTTT	CASREDRLNEKLFF
TRBV4-2	TRBD2	once	TRBJ2-7	TGTGCCAGCAGCCAAGACGGACTAGACTCCTACGAGCAGTACTTC	CASSQDGLDSYEQYF
TRBV29-1	TRBD1	.	TRBJ2-7	TGCAGCGTTGAAGATGGGACAGGGGGGTACTTC	CSVEDGTGGYF
TRBV7-8	.	.	TRBJ2-7	TGTGCCAGCAGCCGCGGCAACACAGCCTACGAGCAGTACTTC	CASSRGNTAYEQYF
TRBV6-5	TRBD1	many	TRBJ2-3	TGTGCCAGCATCAAGGGACAGTTAGGCACAGATACGCAGTATTTT	CASIKGQLGTDTQYF
TRBV20-1	TRBD2	few	TRBJ2-3	TGCAGTGCTAGAGATAATCGAAGGACTAGCGGTAGATTTGGCACAGATACGCAGTATTTT	CSARDNRRTSGRFGTDTQYF
TRBV20-1	TRBD1	.	TRBJ2-7	TGCAGTGATACAGGAGTGGGACAGGGCATCTACGAGCAGTACTTC	CSDTGVGQGIYEQYF
TRBV20-1	.	few	TRBJ2-5	TGCAGTGCTAGAGGGGCGGAGGCGCAAGAGACCCAGTACTTC	CSARGAEAQETQYF
TRBV12-3/TRBV12-4	.	.	TRBJ1-6	TGTGCCAGCAGTTTTGAGGATCTCTCACCCCTCCACTTT	CASSFEDLSPLHF
TRBV20-1	.	.	TRBJ2-3	TGCAGTGCTAGAGCGGGCGCCAGAAGCACAGATACGCAGTATTTT	CSARAGARSTDTQYF
TRBV29-1	.	.	TRBJ2-5	TGCAGCGTCTCAGAAGGAGAGACCCAGTACTTC	CSVSEGETQYF
TRBV29-1	TRBD2	.	TRBJ2-7	TGCAGCGTTGGAGTGCTGTGGACTAGCGGCTTATACGAGCAGTACTTC	CSVGVLWTSGLYEQYF
TRBV7-2	.	.	TRBJ2-5	TGTGCCAGCAACCGAGCGGTTGGGGAGACCCAGTACTTC	CASNRAVGETQYF
TRBV2	.	.	TRBJ2-1	TGTGCCAGCAGTGAACGGCTACCCAATGAGCAGTTCTTC	CASSERLPNEQFF
TRBV20-1	TRBD1	.	TRBJ1-2	TGCAGTGCTAGCCCCGGGACAGGGATAGGCGGCTACACCTTC	CSASPGTGIGGYTF
TRBV20-1	.	.	TRBJ2-7	TGCAGTGCTAGAGGGAGGAGTCCGCCTAGCTACGAGCAGTACTTC	CSARGRSPPSYEQYF